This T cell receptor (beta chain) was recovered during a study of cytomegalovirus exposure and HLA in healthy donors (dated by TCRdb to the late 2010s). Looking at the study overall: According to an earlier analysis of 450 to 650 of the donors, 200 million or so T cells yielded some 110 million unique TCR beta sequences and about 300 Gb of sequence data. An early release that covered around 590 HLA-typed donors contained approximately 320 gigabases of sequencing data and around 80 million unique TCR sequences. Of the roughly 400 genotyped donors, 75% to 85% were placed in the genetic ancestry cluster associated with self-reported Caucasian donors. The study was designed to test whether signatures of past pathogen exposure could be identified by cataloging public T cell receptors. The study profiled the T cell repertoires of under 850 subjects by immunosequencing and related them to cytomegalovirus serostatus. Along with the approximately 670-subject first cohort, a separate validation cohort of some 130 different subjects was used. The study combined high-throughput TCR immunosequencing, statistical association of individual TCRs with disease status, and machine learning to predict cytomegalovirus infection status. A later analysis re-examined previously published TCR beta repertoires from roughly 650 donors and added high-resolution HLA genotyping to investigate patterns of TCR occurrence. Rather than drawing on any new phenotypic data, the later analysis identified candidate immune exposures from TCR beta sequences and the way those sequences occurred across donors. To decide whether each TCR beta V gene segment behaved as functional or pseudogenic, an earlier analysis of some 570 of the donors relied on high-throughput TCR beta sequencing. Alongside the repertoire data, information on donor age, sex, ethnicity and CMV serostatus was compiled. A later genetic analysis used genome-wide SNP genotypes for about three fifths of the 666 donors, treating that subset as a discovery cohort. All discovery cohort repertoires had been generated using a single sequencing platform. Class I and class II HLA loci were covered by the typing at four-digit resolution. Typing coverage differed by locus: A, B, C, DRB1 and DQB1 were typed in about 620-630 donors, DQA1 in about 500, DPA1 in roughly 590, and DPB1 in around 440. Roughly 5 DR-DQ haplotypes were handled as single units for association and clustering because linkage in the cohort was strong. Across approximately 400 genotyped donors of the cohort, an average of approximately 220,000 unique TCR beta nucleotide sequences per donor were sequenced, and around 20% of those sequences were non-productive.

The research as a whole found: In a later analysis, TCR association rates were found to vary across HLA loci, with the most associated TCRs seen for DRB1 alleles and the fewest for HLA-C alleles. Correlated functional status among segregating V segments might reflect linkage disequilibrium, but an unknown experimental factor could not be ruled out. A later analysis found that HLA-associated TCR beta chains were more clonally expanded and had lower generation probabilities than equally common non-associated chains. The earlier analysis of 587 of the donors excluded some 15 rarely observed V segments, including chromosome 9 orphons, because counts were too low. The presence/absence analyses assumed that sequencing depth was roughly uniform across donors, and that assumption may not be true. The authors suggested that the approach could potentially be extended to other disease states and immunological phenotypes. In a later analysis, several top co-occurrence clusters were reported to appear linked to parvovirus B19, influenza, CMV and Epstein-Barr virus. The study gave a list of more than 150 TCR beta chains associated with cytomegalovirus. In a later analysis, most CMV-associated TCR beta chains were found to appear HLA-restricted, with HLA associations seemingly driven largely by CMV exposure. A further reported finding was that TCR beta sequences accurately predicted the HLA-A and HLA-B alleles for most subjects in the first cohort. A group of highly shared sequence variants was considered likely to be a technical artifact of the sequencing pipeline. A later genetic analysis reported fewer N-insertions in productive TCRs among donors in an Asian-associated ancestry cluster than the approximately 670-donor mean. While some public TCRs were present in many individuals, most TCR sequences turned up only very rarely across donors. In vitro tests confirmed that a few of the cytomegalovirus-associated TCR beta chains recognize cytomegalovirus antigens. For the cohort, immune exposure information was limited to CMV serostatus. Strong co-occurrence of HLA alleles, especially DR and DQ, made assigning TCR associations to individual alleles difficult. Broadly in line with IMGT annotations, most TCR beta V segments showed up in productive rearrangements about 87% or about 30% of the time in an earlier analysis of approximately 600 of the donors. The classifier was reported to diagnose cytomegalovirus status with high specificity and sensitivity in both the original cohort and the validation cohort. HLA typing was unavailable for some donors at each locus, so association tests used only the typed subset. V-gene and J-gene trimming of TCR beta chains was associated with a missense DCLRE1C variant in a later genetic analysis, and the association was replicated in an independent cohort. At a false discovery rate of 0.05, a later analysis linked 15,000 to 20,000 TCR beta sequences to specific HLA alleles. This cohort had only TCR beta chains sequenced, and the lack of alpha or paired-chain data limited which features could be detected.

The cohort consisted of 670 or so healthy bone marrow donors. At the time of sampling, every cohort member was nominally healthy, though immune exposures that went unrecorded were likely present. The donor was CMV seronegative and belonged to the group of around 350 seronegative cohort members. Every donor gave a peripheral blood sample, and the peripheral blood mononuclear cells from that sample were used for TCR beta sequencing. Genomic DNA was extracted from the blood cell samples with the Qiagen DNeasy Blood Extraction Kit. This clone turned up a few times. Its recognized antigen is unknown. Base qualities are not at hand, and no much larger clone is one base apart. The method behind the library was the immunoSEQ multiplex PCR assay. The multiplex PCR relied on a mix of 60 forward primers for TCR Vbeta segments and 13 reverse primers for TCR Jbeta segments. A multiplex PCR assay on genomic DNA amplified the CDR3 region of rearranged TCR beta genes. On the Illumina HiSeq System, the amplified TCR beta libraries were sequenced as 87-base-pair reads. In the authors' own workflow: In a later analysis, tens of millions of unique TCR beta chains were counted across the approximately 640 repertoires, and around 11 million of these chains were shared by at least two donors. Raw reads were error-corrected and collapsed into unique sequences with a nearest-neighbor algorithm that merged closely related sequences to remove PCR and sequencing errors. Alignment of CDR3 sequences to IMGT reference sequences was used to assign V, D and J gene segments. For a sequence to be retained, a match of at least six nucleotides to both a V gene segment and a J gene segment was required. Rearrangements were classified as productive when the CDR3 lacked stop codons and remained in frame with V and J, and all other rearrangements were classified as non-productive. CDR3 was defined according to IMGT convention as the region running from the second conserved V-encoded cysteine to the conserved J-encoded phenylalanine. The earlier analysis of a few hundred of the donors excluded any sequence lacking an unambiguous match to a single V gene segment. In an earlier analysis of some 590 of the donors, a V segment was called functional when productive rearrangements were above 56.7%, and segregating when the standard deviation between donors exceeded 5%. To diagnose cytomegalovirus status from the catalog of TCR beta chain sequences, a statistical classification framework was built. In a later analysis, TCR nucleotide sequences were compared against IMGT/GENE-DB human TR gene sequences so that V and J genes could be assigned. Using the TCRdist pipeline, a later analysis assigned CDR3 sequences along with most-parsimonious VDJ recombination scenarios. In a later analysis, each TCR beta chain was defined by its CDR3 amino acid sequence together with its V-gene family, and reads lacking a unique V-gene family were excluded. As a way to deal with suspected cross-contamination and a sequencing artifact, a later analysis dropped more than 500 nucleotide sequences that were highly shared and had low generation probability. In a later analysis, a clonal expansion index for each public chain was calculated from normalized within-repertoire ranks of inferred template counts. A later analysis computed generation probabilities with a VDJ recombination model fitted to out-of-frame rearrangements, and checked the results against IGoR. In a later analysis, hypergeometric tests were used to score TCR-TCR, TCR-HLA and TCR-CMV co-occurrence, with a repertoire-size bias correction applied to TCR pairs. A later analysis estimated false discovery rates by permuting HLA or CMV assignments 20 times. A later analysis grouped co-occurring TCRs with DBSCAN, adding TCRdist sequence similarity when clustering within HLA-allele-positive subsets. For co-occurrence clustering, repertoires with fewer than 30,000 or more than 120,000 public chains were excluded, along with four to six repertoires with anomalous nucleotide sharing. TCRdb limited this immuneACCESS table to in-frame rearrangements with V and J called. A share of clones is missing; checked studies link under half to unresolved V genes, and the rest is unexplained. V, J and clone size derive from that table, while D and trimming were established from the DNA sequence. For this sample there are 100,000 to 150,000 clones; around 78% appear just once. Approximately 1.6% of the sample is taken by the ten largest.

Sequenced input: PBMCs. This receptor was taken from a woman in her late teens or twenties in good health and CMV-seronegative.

The CDR3 amino acid sequence is: CASSLDDNEAFF. In nucleotide form, the sequence is TGTGCCAGCAGCTTGGACGACAACGAAGCTTTCTTT. The chain links TRBV5-6 with TRBJ1-1; the D gene assignment is ambiguous. In the germline V gene, CDR1 corresponds to SGHDT and CDR2 to YYEEEE. The CDR3 sequence holds 12 residues, the cysteine and phenylalanine included. Only CDR3 DNA is held: 36 bases, read in frame from base 1. V loses 0 bases of germline sequence and J loses 8 bases, and the interval between the two ends is 8 bases.